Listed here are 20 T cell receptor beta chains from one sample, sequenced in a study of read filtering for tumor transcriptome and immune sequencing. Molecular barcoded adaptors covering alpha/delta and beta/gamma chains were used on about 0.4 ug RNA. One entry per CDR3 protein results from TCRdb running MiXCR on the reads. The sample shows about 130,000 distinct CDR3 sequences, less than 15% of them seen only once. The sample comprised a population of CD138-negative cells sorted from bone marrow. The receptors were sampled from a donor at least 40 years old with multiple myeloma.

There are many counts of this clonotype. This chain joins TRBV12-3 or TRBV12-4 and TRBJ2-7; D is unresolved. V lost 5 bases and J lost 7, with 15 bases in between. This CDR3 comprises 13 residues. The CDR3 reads CASSLKLRWEQYF. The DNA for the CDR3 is TGTGCCAGCAGTCTCAAGCTGCGGTGGGAGCAGTACTTC.

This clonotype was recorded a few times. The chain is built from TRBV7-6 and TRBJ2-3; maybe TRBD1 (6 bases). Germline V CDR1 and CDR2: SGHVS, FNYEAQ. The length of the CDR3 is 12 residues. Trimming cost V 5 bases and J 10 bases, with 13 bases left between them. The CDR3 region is CASSALGASQYF. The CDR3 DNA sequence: TGTGCCAGCAGCGCATTGGGGGCATCGCAGTATTTT.

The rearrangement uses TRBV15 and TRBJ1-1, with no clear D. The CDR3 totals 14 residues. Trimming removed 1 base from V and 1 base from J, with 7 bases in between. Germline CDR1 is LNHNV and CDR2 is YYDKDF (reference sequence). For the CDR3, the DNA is TGTGCCACCAGCAGAGGAGTTAAGAACACTGAAGCTTTCTTT. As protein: CATSRGVKNTEAFF.

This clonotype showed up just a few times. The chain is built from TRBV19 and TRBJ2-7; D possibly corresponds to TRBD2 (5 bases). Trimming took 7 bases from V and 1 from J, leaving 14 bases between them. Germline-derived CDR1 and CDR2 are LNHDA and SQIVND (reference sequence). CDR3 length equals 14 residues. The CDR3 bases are TGTGCCAGTACCGCAGGCCGGGGTTCCTACGAGCAGTACTTC. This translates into CASTAGRGSYEQYF.

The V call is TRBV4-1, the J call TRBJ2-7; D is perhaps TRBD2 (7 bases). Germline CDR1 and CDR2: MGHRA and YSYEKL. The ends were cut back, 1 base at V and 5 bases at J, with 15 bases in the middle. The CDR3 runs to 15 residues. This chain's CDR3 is CASSQVYREGNEQYF. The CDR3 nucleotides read TGCGCCAGCAGCCAAGTGTACAGGGAGGGAAACGAGCAGTACTTC.

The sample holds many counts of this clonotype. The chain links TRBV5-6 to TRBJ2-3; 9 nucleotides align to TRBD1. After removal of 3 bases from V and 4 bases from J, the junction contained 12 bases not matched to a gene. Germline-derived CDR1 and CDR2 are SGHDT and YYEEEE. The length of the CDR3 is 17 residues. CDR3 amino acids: CASSSLVGQGTADTQYF. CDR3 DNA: TGTGCCAGCAGCTCCCTCGTGGGACAGGGAACGGCAGATACGCAGTATTTT.

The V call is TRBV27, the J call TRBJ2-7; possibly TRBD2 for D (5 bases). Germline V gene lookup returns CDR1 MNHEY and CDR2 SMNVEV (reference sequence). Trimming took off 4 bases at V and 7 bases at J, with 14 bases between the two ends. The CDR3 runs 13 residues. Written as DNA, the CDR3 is TGTGCCAGCAGTTCTGGACTCCTGGTGGAGCAGTACTTC. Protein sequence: CASSSGLLVEQYF.

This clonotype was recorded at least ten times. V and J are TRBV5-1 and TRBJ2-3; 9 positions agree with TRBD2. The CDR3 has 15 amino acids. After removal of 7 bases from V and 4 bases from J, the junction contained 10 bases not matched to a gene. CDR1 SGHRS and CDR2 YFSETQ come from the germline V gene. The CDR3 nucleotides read TGCGCCAGCGGTCAGGGCGGGAGGGCCGCAGATACGCAGTATTTT. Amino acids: CASGQGGRAADTQYF.

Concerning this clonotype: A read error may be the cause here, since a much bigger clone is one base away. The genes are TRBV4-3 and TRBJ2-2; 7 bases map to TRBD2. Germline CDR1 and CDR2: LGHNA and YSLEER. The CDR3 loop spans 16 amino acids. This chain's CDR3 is CASRQELAENTGELFF. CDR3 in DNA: TGCGCCAGCAGGCAAGAGCTAGCGGAGAACACCGGGGAGCTGTTTTTT.

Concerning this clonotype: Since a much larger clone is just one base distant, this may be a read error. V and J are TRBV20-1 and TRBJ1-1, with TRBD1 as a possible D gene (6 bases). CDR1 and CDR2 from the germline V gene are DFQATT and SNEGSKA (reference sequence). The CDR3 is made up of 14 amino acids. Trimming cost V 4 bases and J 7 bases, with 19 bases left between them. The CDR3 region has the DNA TGCAGTGCTAAAGCCGCCGACAGGAGACATGAAGCTTTCTTT. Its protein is CSAKAADRRHEAFF.

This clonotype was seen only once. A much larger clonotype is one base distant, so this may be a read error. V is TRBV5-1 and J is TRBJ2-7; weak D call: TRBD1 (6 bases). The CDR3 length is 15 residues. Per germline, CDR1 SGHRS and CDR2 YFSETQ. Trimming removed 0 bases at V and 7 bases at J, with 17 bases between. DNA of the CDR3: TGCGCCAGCAGCTTGGCCGGGCAGGGGCCTTATGAGCAGTACTTC. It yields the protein CASSLAGQGPYEQYF.

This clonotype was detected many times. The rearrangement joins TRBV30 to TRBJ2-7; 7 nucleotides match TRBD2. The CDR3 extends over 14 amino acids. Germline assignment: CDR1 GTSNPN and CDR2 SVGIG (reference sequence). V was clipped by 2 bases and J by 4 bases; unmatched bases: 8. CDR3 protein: CAWSTKLATYEQYF. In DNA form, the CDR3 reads TGTGCCTGGAGTACGAAACTAGCGACTTACGAGCAGTACTTC.

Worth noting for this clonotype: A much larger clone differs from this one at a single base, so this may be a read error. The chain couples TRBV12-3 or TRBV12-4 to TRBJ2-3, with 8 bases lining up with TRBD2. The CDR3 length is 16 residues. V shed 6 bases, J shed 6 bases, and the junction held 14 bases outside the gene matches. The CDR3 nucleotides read TGTGCCAGCAGCCCCGGAATAGCGGGAATACCTGATACGCAGTATTTT. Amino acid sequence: CASSPGIAGIPDTQYF.

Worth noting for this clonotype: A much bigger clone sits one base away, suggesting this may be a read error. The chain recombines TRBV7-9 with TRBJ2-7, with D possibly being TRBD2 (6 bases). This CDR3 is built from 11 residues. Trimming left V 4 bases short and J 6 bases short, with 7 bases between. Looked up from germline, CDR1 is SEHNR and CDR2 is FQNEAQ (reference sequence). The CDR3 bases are TGTGCCAGCAGCTGGGACTCCGAGCAGTACTTC. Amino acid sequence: CASSWDSEQYF.

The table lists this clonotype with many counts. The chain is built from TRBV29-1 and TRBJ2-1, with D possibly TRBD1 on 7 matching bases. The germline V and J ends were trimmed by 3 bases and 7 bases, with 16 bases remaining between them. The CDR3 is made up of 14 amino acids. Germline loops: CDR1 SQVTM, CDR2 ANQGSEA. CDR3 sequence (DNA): TGCAGCGTTGAGCAGGGGGGCTGGAATAATGAGCAGTTCTTC. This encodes CSVEQGGWNNEQFF.

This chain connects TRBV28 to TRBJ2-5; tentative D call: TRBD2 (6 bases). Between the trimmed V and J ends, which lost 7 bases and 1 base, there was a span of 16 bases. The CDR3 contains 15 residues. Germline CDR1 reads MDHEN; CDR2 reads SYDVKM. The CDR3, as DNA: TGTGCCAGCACGTCTCTGCAGGGAGGCCAAGAGACCCAGTACTTC. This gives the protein CASTSLQGGQETQYF.

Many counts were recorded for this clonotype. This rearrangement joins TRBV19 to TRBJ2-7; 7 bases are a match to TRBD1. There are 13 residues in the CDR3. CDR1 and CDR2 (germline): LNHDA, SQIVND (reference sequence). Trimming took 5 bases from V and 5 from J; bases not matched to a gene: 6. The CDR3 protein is CASSPRQGHEQYF. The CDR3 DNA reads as TGTGCCAGTAGTCCGCGACAGGGCCACGAGCAGTACTTC. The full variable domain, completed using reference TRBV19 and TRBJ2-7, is DGGITQSPKYLFRKEGQNVTLSCEQNLNHDAMYWYRQDPGQGLRLIYYSQIVNDFQKGDIAEGYSVSREKKESFPLTVTSAQKNPTAFYLCASSPRQGHEQYFGPGTRLTVT.

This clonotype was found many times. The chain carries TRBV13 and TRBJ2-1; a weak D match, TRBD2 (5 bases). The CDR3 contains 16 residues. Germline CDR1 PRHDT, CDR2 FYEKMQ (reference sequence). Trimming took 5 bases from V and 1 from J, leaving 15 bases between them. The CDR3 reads CASSTTAARSYNEQFF. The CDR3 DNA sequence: TGTGCCAGCAGCACCACAGCGGCCAGGTCCTACAATGAGCAGTTCTTC.

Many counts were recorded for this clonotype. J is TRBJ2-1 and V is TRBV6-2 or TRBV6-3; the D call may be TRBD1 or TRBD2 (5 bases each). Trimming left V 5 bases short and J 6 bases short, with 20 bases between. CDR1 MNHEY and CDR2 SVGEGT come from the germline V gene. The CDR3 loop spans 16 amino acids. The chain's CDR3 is CASSLTHGTTGNEQFF. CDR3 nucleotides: TGTGCCAGCAGTCTCACCCATGGGACCACGGGCAATGAGCAGTTCTTC.

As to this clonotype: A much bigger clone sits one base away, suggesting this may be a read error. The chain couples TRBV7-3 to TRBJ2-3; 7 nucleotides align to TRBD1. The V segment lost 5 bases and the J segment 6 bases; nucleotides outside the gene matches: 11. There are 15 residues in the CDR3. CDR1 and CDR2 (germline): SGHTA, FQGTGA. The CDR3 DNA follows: TGTGCCAGCAGCCGGGACAGCCGTTTCGGGGATACGCAGTATTTT. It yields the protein CASSRDSRFGDTQYF.